The rows below give T cell receptor beta chains drawn from one sample of a study of blood T cell repertoires in COVID-19. Measured with immunoSEQ multiplex PCR; TCRdb has only the in-frame clones, and not every one. The sample records 300,000 or so clones, around four fifths being singletons. The sequenced sample was peripheral blood. The receptors shown here come from a woman aged 50 to 60 with active or convalescent COVID-19. The CDR3 runs from the conserved cysteine through the conserved F or W. Fields, in order: J gene, V gene, D gene, clone size, CDR3 protein, CDR3 DNA. A D gene is named only where the DNA matches it firmly. The size entry is marked missing in some rows and otherwise reads once, few, many or a size class.

>TRBJ2-3|TRBV18|NA|NA
CASSPAGPSGDTQYF
TGTGCCAGCTCACCGGCGGGGCCGTCGGGAGATACGCAGTATTTT
>TRBJ1-5|TRBV5-6|TRBD1|NA
CASSFGVRGRGDQPQHF
TGTGCCAGCAGCTTTGGGGTCAGGGGGCGAGGAGATCAGCCCCAGCATTTT
>TRBJ2-3|TRBV18|TRBD2|NA
CASSQASGRADTQYF
TGTGCCAGCTCACAGGCAAGCGGGAGGGCAGATACGCAGTATTTT
>TRBJ1-1|TRBV12-3/TRBV12-4|NA|NA
CASSEDRNTEAFF
TGTGCCAGCAGTGAGGACAGAAACACTGAAGCTTTCTTT
>TRBJ2-7|TRBV6-5|TRBD1|NA
CASTGTGYEQYF
TGTGCCAGCACCGGGACAGGCTACGAGCAGTACTTC
>TRBJ1-3|TRBV6-5|TRBD1|NA
CASSSSKGARGNTIYF
TGTGCCAGCAGTTCCTCCAAGGGGGCGCGGGGAAACACCATATATTTT
>TRBJ2-2|TRBV2|TRBD2|NA
CASNGVPPSKSGRANTGELFF
TGTGCCAGCAACGGCGTACCACCCTCAAAAAGCGGGAGAGCTAACACCGGGGAGCTGTTTTTT
>TRBJ1-2|TRBV6-6|NA|NA
CASSYGPEAANYGYTF
TGTGCCAGCAGCTACGGCCCTGAGGCGGCTAACTATGGCTACACCTTC
>TRBJ2-7|TRBV7-8|TRBD2|NA
CASSVILAEAYEQYF
TGTGCCAGCAGCGTTATACTAGCGGAGGCCTACGAGCAGTACTTC
>TRBJ1-4|TRBV7-9|NA|NA
CASSLGRVTNEKLFF
TGTGCCAGCAGCTTAGGTCGGGTAACTAATGAAAAACTGTTTTTT
>TRBJ2-4|TRBV19|NA|NA
CASQGEGNIQYF
TGTGCCAGCCAGGGTGAAGGAAACATTCAGTACTTC
>TRBJ1-5|TRBV24-1|NA|few
CATPPGGSPNQPQHF
TGTGCCACCCCCCCGGGAGGGAGCCCTAATCAGCCCCAGCATTTT
>TRBJ1-1|TRBV28|TRBD1|NA
CASSSGQGSSEAFF
TGTGCCAGCAGTTCGGGACAGGGTAGTTCTGAAGCTTTCTTT
>TRBJ1-3|TRBV10-3|NA|NA
CAISESRARNTIYF
TGTGCCATCAGTGAGTCCAGGGCGAGAAACACCATATATTTT
>TRBJ2-1|TRBV3-1/TRBV3-2|TRBD2|once
CASSPTSGSYNEQFF
TGTGCCAGCAGCCCCACTAGCGGCTCCTACAATGAGCAGTTCTTC
>TRBJ2-3|TRBV19|NA|NA
CASRTGTQGDTQYF
TGTGCCAGTAGGACCGGGACGCAGGGGGATACGCAGTATTTT
>TRBJ1-1|TRBV5-1|TRBD1|NA
CASSFQGAPEAFF
TGCGCCAGCAGCTTCCAGGGGGCCCCTGAAGCTTTCTTT
>TRBJ2-7|TRBV19|TRBD2|NA
CASRLAGDYEQYF
TGTGCCAGTAGACTAGCGGGAGACTACGAGCAGTACTTC
>TRBJ2-7|TRBV9|NA|NA
CASSVGGGGEQYF
TGTGCCAGCAGCGTCGGGGGAGGCGGCGAGCAGTACTTC
>TRBJ1-1|TRBV30|NA|NA
CASREFLNTEAFF
TGTGCCAGCAGGGAATTCTTGAACACTGAAGCTTTCTTT
>TRBJ1-6|TRBV13|NA|few
CASSLQRGSPLHF
TGTGCCAGCAGCTTGCAGCGTGGTTCACCCCTCCACTTT
>TRBJ2-2|TRBV19|NA|NA
CASTRTHPPGELFF
TGTGCCAGTACCCGGACTCACCCCCCCGGGGAGCTGTTTTTT
>TRBJ2-7|TRBV2|TRBD2|NA
CASSVVTSGPYEQYF
TGTGCCAGCAGTGTAGTCACTAGCGGGCCCTACGAGCAGTACTTC
>TRBJ1-5|TRBV20-1|NA|NA
CSASRDSNQPQHF
TGCAGTGCTAGTCGAGATAGCAATCAGCCCCAGCATTTT
>TRBJ1-1|TRBV7-9|TRBD1|NA
CASSSSWLGQGVNTEAFF
TGTGCCAGCAGCTCAAGTTGGTTGGGCCAGGGGGTGAACACTGAAGCTTTCTTT
>TRBJ1-4|TRBV5-1|NA|NA
CASSGSSRNEKLFF
TGCGCCAGCAGCGGGAGTAGCAGGAATGAAAAACTGTTTTTT
>TRBJ2-2|TRBV11-2|NA|once
CASSLGLVNTGELFF
TGTGCCAGCAGCTTGGGACTTGTGAACACCGGGGAGCTGTTTTTT
>TRBJ1-4|TRBV3-1/TRBV3-2|TRBD1|few
CASSQTGVGEKLFF
TGTGCCAGCAGCCAGACAGGGGTCGGCGAAAAACTGTTTTTT
>TRBJ2-1|TRBV5-1|TRBD2|NA
CASSPGLAGDEQFF
TGCGCCAGCAGCCCGGGACTAGCGGGAGATGAGCAGTTCTTC
>TRBJ1-5|TRBV10-3|NA|NA
CAISESVGAQPQHF
TGTGCCATCAGTGAGTCGGTGGGAGCCCAGCCCCAGCATTTT
>TRBJ1-1|TRBV7-2|NA|NA
CASSLALAGRTEAFF
TGTGCCAGCAGCTTAGCTCTGGCAGGGCGCACTGAAGCTTTCTTT
>TRBJ1-6|TRBV7-8|TRBD1|NA
CASSSSSGTGNSPLHF
TGTGCCAGCAGCTCATCCTCCGGGACAGGAAATTCACCCCTCCACTTT
>TRBJ1-1|TRBV5-1|TRBD1|NA
CASSPGQGALVSTEAFF
TGCGCCAGCAGTCCGGGACAGGGGGCCTTAGTGAGCACTGAAGCTTTCTTT
>TRBJ2-5|TRBV28|NA|NA
CASSPIGGGGETQYF
TGTGCCAGCAGTCCGATCGGTGGTGGCGGAGAGACCCAGTACTTC
>TRBJ2-7|TRBV2|TRBD2|NA
CASTSGLAGPYEQYF
TGTGCCAGCACGTCTGGGCTAGCGGGTCCCTACGAGCAGTACTTC
>TRBJ1-6|TRBV6-5|NA|NA
CASRSMGNNSPLHF
TGTGCCAGCAGGTCCATGGGCAATAATTCACCCCTCCACTTT
>TRBJ1-4|TRBV14|NA|NA
CASSQGSRKEKLFF
TGTGCCAGCAGCCAAGGGAGCCGCAAAGAAAAACTGTTTTTT
>TRBJ2-3|TRBV7-9|TRBD2|NA
CASSRLAAGSSTDTQYF
TGTGCCAGCAGCCGCCTGGCAGCGGGATCTAGCACAGATACGCAGTATTTT
>TRBJ1-2|TRBV6-4|NA|NA
CASRPGSGNYGYTF
TGTGCCAGCAGACCCGGATCGGGAAACTATGGCTACACCTTC
>TRBJ2-1|TRBV3-1/TRBV3-2|NA|NA
CASSQERVTSYNEQFF
TGTGCCAGCAGCCAAGAGAGGGTGACTTCCTACAATGAGCAGTTCTTC
>TRBJ2-1|TRBV5-1|TRBD2|NA
CASSPLLGEGSNEQFF
TGCGCCAGCAGCCCCCTGTTGGGGGAGGGTAGTAATGAGCAGTTCTTC
>TRBJ1-1|TRBV10-3|NA|NA
CAISESVGGTEAFF
TGTGCCATCAGTGAGTCCGTGGGGGGCACTGAAGCTTTCTTT
>TRBJ1-1|TRBV19|NA|NA
CASSFRGMNTEAFF
TGTGCCAGTAGTTTCAGGGGCATGAACACTGAAGCTTTCTTT
>TRBJ1-1|TRBV7-2|TRBD1|NA
CASSFQGVTTEAFF
TGTGCCAGCAGCTTTCAGGGGGTGACCACTGAAGCTTTCTTT
>TRBJ1-1|TRBV5-8|NA|NA
CASSLSDFEAFF
TGTGCCAGCAGCTTGTCCGACTTTGAAGCTTTCTTT
>TRBJ1-5|TRBV7-8|NA|few
CASSLVGVARNQPQHF
TGTGCCAGCAGCTTAGTAGGGGTCGCCCGCAATCAGCCCCAGCATTTT
>TRBJ2-1|TRBV4-2|NA|NA
CASSTDSTFNEQFF
TGTGCCAGCAGCACGGACTCCACGTTCAATGAGCAGTTCTTC
>TRBJ1-6|TRBV7-9|NA|few
CASSLGRSSEPLHF
TGTGCCAGCAGCTTAGGGAGAAGCTCAGAACCCCTCCACTTT